This T cell receptor (beta chain) was identified in a study of cytomegalovirus exposure and HLA in healthy donors. Study-level points and caveats: A classifier reportedly called cytomegalovirus status with high sensitivity and specificity. TCR beta V- and J-gene trimming was later associated with a missense DCLRE1C variant. An analysis that was carried out later associated approximately 17,000 TCR beta sequences with HLA alleles at 0.05 false discovery rate.

The primer mix had 60 Vbeta and 13 Jbeta primers. Sequencing used immunoSEQ multiplex PCR; TCRdb keeps in-frame clones, though not all of them. Of about 150,000 clones in the sample, roughly 83% were seen once. V was clipped by 4 bases and J by 3 bases, with 9 bases between them. Germline V gene data show CDR1 as SQVTM and CDR2 as ANQGSEA. This CDR3 comprises 12 residues. Points on this clone: The antigen remains unidentified.

This TCR derives from a woman younger than 35 in good health and CMV-seronegative. The sample comprised PBMCs. V gene TRBV29-1 combines with J gene TRBJ1-2; D is unresolved. The CDR3 here is CSVGNSHYGYTF. The CDR3 region has the DNA TGCAGCGTTGGAAACAGTCACTATGGCTACACCTTC.